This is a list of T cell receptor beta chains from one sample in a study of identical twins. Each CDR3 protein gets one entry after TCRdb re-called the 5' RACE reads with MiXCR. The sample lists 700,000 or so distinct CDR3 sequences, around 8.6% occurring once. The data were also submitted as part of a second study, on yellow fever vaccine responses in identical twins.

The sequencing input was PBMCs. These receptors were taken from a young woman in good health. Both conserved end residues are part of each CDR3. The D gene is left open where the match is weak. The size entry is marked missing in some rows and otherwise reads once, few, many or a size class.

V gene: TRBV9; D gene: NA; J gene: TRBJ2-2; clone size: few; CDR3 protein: CASSINSGELFF; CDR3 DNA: TGTGCCAGCAGCATCAACTCCGGGGAGCTGTTTTTT
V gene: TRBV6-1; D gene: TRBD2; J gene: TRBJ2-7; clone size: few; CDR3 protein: CATRPSGSFHEQYF; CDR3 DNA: TGTGCCACCAGACCAAGCGGGAGTTTCCACGAGCAGTACTTC
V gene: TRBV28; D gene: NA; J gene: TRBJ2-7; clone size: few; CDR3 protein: CASRSILSSYEQYF; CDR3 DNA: TGTGCCAGCAGGTCTATTCTCAGCTCCTACGAGCAGTACTTC
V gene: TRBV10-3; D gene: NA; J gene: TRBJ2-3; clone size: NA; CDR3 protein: CAISEVPAETDTQYF; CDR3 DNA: TGTGCCATCAGTGAAGTGCCCGCGGAAACAGATACGCAGTATTTT
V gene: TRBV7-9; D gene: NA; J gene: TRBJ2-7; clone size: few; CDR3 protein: CASSFSQLYEQYF; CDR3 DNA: TGTGCCAGCAGCTTCTCCCAGCTATACGAGCAGTACTTC
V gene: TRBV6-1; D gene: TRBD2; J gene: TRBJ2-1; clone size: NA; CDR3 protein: CASVEAGGPGNEQFF; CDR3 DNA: TGTGCCAGCGTTGAAGCGGGAGGGCCGGGGAATGAGCAGTTCTTC
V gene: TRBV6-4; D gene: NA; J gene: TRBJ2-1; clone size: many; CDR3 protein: CASRGLSLWYNEQFF; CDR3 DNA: TGTGCCAGCAGAGGACTGTCCCTCTGGTACAATGAGCAGTTCTTC
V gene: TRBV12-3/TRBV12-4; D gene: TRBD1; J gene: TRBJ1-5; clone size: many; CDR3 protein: CASSPRDRDNQPQHF; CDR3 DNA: TGTGCCAGCAGCCCCCGGGACAGGGACAATCAGCCCCAGCATTTT
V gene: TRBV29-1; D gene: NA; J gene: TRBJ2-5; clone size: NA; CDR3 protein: CSVITDWGTQYF; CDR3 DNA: TGCAGCGTCATAACTGATTGGGGGACCCAGTACTTC
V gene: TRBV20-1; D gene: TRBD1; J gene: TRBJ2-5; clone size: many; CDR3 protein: CRTGGLETQYF; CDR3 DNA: TGCAGGACAGGGGGTCTAGAGACCCAGTACTTC
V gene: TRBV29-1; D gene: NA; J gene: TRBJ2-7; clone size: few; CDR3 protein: CSVGSGAGPPYEQYF; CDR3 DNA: TGCAGCGTTGGCTCCGGGGCAGGGCCCCCCTACGAGCAGTACTTC
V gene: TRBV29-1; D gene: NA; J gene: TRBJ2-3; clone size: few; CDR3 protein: CSVEARDGRGTDTQYF; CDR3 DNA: TGCAGCGTTGAAGCCAGGGACGGTAGGGGCACAGATACGCAGTATTTT
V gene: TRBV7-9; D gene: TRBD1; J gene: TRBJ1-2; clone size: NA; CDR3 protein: CASREVGDRDYGYTF; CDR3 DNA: TGTGCCAGCAGAGAGGTGGGGGACAGGGACTATGGCTACACCTTC
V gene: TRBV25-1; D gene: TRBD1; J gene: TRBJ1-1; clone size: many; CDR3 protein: CASSARDRVNTEAFF; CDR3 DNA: TGTGCCAGCAGTGCTCGGGACAGAGTGAACACTGAAGCTTTCTTT
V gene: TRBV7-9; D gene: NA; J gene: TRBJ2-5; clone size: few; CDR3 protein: CASSYYLRVRGETQYF; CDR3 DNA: TGTGCCAGCAGCTACTACCTACGGGTGCGCGGGGAGACCCAGTACTTC
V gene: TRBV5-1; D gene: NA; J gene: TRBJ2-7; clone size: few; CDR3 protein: CASSLAPGAGYEQYF; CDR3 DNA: TGCGCCAGCAGCTTGGCCCCGGGGGCGGGCTACGAGCAGTACTTC
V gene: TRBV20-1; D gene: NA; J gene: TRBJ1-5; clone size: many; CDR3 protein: CSARDWTGNQPQHF; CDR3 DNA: TGCAGTGCTAGAGATTGGACCGGCAATCAGCCCCAGCATTTT
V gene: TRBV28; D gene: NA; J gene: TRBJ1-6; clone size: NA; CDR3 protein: CASSFGDYSPLHF; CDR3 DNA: TGTGCCAGCAGTTTCGGGGATTACTCACCCCTCCACTTT
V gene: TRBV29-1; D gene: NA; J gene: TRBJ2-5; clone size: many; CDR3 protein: CSVVRGWTQETQYF; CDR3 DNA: TGCAGCGTTGTTCGGGGATGGACGCAAGAGACCCAGTACTTC
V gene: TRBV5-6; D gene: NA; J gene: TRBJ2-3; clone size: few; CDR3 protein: CASSWVGRVGNPDTQYF; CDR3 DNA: TGTGCCAGCAGCTGGGTTGGAAGGGTGGGGAACCCAGATACGCAGTATTTT
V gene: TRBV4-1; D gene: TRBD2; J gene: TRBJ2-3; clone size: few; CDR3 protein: CASSLAGAPTDTQYF; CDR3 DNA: TGCGCCAGCAGCCTAGCGGGGGCGCCCACAGATACGCAGTATTTT
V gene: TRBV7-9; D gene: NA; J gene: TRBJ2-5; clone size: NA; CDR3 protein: CASIGDPAETQYF; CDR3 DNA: TGTGCCAGCATTGGGGACCCTGCGGAGACCCAGTACTTC
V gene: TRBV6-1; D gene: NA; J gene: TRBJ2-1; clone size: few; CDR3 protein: CASRQQILGDEQFF; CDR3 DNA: TGTGCCAGCCGCCAGCAGATTCTCGGGGATGAGCAGTTCTTC
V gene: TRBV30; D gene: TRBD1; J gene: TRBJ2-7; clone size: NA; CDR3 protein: CAWSDYGTGGYEQYF; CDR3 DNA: TGTGCCTGGAGTGATTACGGGACAGGGGGTTACGAGCAGTACTTC
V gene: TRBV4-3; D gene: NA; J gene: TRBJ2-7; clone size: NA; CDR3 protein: CASSQEATAALGEQYF; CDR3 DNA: TGCGCCAGCAGCCAAGAAGCTACAGCGGCTCTAGGCGAGCAGTACTTC
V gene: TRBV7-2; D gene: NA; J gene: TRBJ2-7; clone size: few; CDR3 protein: CASSLGPGRQYF; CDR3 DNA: TGTGCCAGCAGCTTAGGCCCGGGAAGGCAGTACTTC
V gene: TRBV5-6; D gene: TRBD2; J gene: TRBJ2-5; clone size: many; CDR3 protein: CASSLASSGKETQYF; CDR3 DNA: TGTGCCAGCAGCTTGGCCTCTAGCGGAAAAGAGACCCAGTACTTC
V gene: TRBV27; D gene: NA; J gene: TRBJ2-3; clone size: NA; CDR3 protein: CASSFYTDRTTDTQYF; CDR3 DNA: TGTGCCAGCAGTTTTTATACAGACAGAACCACAGATACGCAGTATTTT
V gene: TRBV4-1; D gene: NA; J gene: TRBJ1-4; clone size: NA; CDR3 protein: CASSQPGRPEKFF; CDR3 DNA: TGCGCCAGCAGCCAACCCGGTCGGCCGGAAAAGTTTTTT
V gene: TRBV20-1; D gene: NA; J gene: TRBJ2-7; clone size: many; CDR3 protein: CSARASSSYEQYF; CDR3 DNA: TGCAGTGCTAGGGCTAGCAGCTCCTACGAGCAGTACTTC
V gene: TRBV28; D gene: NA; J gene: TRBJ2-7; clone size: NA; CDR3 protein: CASSQRTGEQYF; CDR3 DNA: TGTGCCAGCAGTCAGAGGACGGGAGAGCAGTACTTC
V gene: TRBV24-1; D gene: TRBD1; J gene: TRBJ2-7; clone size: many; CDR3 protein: CATSDSDRDVYEQYF; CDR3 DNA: TGTGCCACCAGTGACTCGGACAGGGACGTTTACGAGCAGTACTTC
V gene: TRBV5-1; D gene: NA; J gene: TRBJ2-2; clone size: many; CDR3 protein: CASSPEDRAGRELFF; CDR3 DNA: TGCGCCAGCAGCCCAGAGGACCGGGCCGGGAGGGAGCTGTTTTTT
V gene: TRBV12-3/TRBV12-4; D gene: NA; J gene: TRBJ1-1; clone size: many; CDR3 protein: CASSLGRANTEAFF; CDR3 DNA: TGTGCCAGCAGTTTGGGCAGGGCGAACACTGAAGCTTTCTTT
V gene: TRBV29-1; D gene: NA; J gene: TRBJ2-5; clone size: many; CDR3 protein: CSVEMTSQETQYF; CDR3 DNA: TGCAGCGTTGAAATGACTAGTCAAGAGACCCAGTACTTC
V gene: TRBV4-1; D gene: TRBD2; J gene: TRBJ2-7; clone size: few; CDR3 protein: CASSQSSGRAEEQYF; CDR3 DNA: TGCGCCAGCAGCCAATCTAGCGGGAGGGCTGAAGAGCAGTACTTC
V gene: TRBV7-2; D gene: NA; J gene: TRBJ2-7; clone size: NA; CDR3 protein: CASSPKRGSSYEQYF; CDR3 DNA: TGTGCCAGCAGCCCCAAACGGGGGAGCTCCTATGAGCAGTACTTC
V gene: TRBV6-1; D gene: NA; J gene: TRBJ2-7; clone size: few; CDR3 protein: CASSEAPGVYEQYF; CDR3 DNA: TGTGCCAGCAGTGAAGCCCCGGGTGTCTACGAGCAGTACTTC
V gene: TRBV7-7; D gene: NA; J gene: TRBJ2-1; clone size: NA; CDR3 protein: CASSLLFGSYNEQFF; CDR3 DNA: TGTGCTAGCAGCTTACTCTTTGGTTCCTACAATGAGCAGTTCTTC
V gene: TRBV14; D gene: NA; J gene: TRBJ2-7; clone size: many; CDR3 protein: CASRGDSYEQYF; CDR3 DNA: TGTGCCAGCAGGGGAGATAGCTACGAGCAGTACTTC
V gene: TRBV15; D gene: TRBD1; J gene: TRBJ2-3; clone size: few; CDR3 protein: CATSRERQGPDTQYF; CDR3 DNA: TGTGCCACCAGCAGAGAGAGACAGGGTCCAGATACGCAGTATTTT
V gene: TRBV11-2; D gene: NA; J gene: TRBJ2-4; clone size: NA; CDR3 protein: CASSLPEGIQYF; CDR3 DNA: TGTGCCAGCAGCTTACCGGAAGGCATTCAGTACTTC
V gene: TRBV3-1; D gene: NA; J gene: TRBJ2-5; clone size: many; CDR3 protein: CASSQRGETQYF; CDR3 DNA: TGTGCCAGCAGCCAAAGAGGGGAGACCCAGTACTTC
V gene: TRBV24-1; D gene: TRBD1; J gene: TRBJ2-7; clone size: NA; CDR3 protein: CATSDSGTGDLYEQYF; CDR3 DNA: TGTGCCACCAGTGATTCAGGGACAGGGGATCTCTACGAGCAGTACTTC
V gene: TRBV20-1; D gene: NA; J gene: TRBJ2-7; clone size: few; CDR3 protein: CSASGSRSYEQYF; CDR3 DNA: TGCAGTGCTAGCGGGAGCCGCTCCTACGAGCAGTACTTC
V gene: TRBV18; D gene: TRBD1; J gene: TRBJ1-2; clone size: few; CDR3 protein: CASSPVGTGEAGYTF; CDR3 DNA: TGTGCCAGCTCACCCGTCGGGACAGGGGAAGCAGGCTACACCTTC
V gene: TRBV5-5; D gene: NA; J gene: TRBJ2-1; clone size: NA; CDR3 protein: CATITTIVANNEQFF; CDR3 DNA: TGTGCCACCATTACCACTATCGTAGCTAACAATGAGCAGTTCTTC
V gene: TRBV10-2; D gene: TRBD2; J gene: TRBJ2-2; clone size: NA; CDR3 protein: CASSERLASGELFF; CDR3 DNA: TGCGCCAGCAGTGAAAGACTAGCCTCCGGGGAGCTGTTTTTT